These 28 T cell receptor beta chains were all obtained from the same sample, sequenced in a study of blood T cell repertoires in COVID-19. Clones were read by immunoSEQ multiplex PCR, and TCRdb kept only the in-frame ones, dropping some. Altogether 40,000 to 45,000 clones are present, roughly three quarters being singletons, with the ten largest covering around a third. The sequenced sample consisted of peripheral blood. Every receptor here comes from an elderly woman with acute or convalescent COVID-19.

The gene calls are TRBV6-5 and TRBJ2-1, with 15 nucleotides matching TRBD2. CDR3 length equals 15 residues. In germline, CDR1 is MNHEY, CDR2 SVGAGI. V lost 6 bases, J lost 10 bases, and 7 bases stayed unmatched. The CDR3 sequence is CASRKGLAGGKEQFF. The CDR3 nucleotides read TGTGCCAGCAGAAAAGGACTAGCGGGAGGGAAAGAGCAGTTCTTC.

The chain combines TRBV19 with TRBJ2-1; TRBD2 matches 11 bases. This CDR3 comprises 16 residues. V was pared by 4 bases and J by 5 bases, with 7 bases of the junction left unmatched. Germline CDR1 LNHDA, CDR2 SQIVND (reference sequence). CDR3 sequence (DNA): TGTGCCAGTAGTAATCGGCTAGCGGGAGGCCACAATGAGCAGTTCTTC. Its translation: CASSNRLAGGHNEQFF.

The chain carries TRBV11-2 and TRBJ2-7, with TRBD1 identical over 8 bases. Germline CDR1 reads SGHAT; CDR2 reads FQNNGV. V was clipped by 5 bases and J by 7 bases; unmatched bases: 7. The CDR3 has 13 amino acids. The CDR3 DNA follows: TGTGCCAGCAGCCCCCCAGGGGGCCGGGAGCAGTACTTC. It is translated as CASSPPGGREQYF. The entire variable domain, with the rest obtained from reference TRBV11-2 and TRBJ2-7, is as follows: EAGVAQSPRYKIIEKRQSVAFWCNPISGHATLYWYQQILGQGPKLLIQFQNNGVVDDSQLPKDRFSAERLKGVDSTLKIQPAKLEDSAVYLCASSPPGGREQYFGPGTRLTVT.

V gene TRBV3-1 (or the pseudogene TRBV3-2) combines with J gene TRBJ2-7; D not resolved. The CDR3 length is 12 residues. Trimming cost V 1 base and J 3 bases, with 4 bases left between them. CDR1 is LGHDT, CDR2 YNNKEL, per germline (reference sequence). The CDR3 coding sequence is TGTGCCAGCAGCCAAGGGAGCTACGAGCAGTACTTC. Protein: CASSQGSYEQYF.

In this sample, this clone turned up once. The rearrangement links TRBV5-6 to TRBJ1-1; the match to TRBD1 covers 7 bases. The V gene's germline CDR1 is SGHDT and CDR2 YYEEEE. V shed 6 bases, J shed 0 bases, and the junction held 2 bases outside the gene matches. This CDR3 contains 13 residues. This CDR3 reads CASNRGVNTEAFF. The DNA of the CDR3 is TGTGCCAGCAACAGGGGCGTGAACACTGAAGCTTTCTTT.

This clone has more than one count but fewer than ten. The chain links TRBV19 to TRBJ2-5; D call uncertain. The V end lost 2 bases, the J end lost 3 bases, and 10 bases lay between the germline ends. Germline CDR1 reads LNHDA; CDR2 reads SQIVND (reference sequence). The CDR3 spans 14 residues. The CDR3 coding sequence is TGTGCCAGTAGTATACCCGGCCAGGAAGAGACCCAGTACTTC. This gives the protein CASSIPGQEETQYF. The entire variable domain, with the rest obtained from reference TRBV19 and TRBJ2-5, is as follows: DGGITQSPKYLFRKEGQNVTLSCEQNLNHDAMYWYRQDPGQGLRLIYYSQIVNDFQKGDIAEGYSVSREKKESFPLTVTSAQKNPTAFYLCASSIPGQEETQYFGPGTRLLVL.

The V gene is TRBV7-3, the J gene TRBJ2-1; D possibly corresponds to TRBD2 (5 bases). V was shortened by 5 bases and J by 0 bases, with 11 bases between the two germline ends. CDR1 is SGHTA and CDR2 is FQGTGA in the germline V gene. The CDR3 extends over 15 amino acids. This CDR3 is CASSGGLSSYNEQFF. CDR3 sequence (DNA): TGTGCCAGCAGCGGTGGACTCAGCTCCTACAATGAGCAGTTCTTC.

The V and J genes are TRBV2 and TRBJ1-4; the D gene is possibly TRBD1 (5 bases). There are 15 residues in the CDR3. V gave up 2 bases and J gave up 10 bases, with 17 bases separating them. In germline, CDR1 is SNHLY, CDR2 FYNNEI. CDR3 nucleotides: TGTGCCAGCAGTGAACGAGACCAGGGTAGCGGAAAACTGTTTTTT. This encodes CASSERDQGSGKLFF. The full variable domain, in which reference TRBV2 and TRBJ1-4 provide the parts outside the CDR3, is EPEVTQTPSHQVTQMGQEVILRCVPISNHLYFYWYRQILGQKVEFLVSFYNNEISEKSEIFDDQFSVERPDGSNFTLKIRSTKLEDSAMYFCASSERDQGSGKLFFGSGTQLSVL.

This clone showed up just once. V is TRBV5-1 and J is TRBJ1-6; 7 bases fit TRBD1. V shed 0 bases, J shed 7 bases, and the junction held 4 bases outside the gene matches. CDR1 and CDR2 from the germline V gene are SGHRS and YFSETQ. This CDR3 has 15 residues. For the CDR3, the DNA is TGCGCCAGCAGCTTGGAACAGGGGAGGAATTCACCCCTCCACTTT. Its protein product is CASSLEQGRNSPLHF.

The rearrangement uses TRBV27 and TRBJ2-1; TRBD1 matches 9 bases. The CDR3 runs to 14 residues. CDR1 is MNHEY, CDR2 SMNVEV, per germline (reference sequence). V trimming: 4 bases; J trimming: 8 bases; junction bases outside the gene matches: 6. CDR3 loop: CASSWDRASDEQFF. CDR3 DNA sequence: TGTGCCAGCAGTTGGGACAGGGCTAGCGATGAGCAGTTCTTC.

The chain uses TRBV9 and TRBJ2-6, with 7 bases identical to TRBD1. CDR1 and CDR2 (germline): SGDLS, YYNGEE. CDR3 length: 18 residues. With 0 bases clipped from V and 0 bases from J, the junction kept 6 bases outside the gene matches. This CDR3 is CASSVGGQVSSGANVLTF. CDR3 DNA: TGTGCCAGCAGCGTAGGTGGACAGGTCAGCTCTGGGGCCAACGTCCTGACTTTC.

DNA for the CDR3: TGTGCCAGCAGAACACAGGGGGCCACCGGGGAGCTGTTTTTT. This gives the protein CASRTQGATGELFF. The chain employs TRBV28 and TRBJ2-2; 9 bases are shared with TRBD1. The CDR3 is 14 amino acids. Germline V lookup: CDR1 MDHEN, CDR2 SYDVKM. The V gene end was trimmed by 6 bases and the J gene end by 4 bases; junction bases not matched to a gene: 3.

The chain recombines TRBV12-3 or TRBV12-4 with TRBJ1-5, with 9 positions matching TRBD1. This CDR3 is built from 13 residues. Germline trimming cut 6 bases from V and 4 bases from J; bases unmatched to any gene: 1. For the CDR3, the DNA is TGTGCCAGCAGGGGGACAGGGAATCAGCCCCAGCATTTT. Translating gives CASRGTGNQPQHF.

This chain links TRBV2 with TRBJ2-1; D is perhaps TRBD2 (6 bases). The CDR3 loop spans 13 amino acids. The V gene's germline CDR1 is SNHLY and CDR2 FYNNEI. V gave up 6 bases and J gave up 5 bases, with 11 bases separating them. This chain's CDR3 is CASREGTNNEQFF. The CDR3 DNA follows: TGTGCCAGCAGGGAGGGTACTAACAATGAGCAGTTCTTC.

This chain uses TRBV5-1 with TRBJ1-2; 7 bases line up with TRBD1. The CDR3 covers 13 residues. Trimming took 1 base from V and 6 from J; bases not matched to a gene: 3. The germline CDR1 and CDR2 sequences are SGHRS and YFSETQ. The CDR3 DNA sequence: TGCGCCAGCAGCTTGAGGCAGGGGGATGGCTACACCTTC. The encoded protein is CASSLRQGDGYTF.

A single count supports this clone. The V call is TRBV6-4, the J call TRBJ1-4, with D perhaps TRBD1 (6 bases). This CDR3 is built from 16 residues. Germline V gene lookup returns CDR1 MRHNA and CDR2 SNTAGT. Trimming cost V 3 bases and J 2 bases, with 13 bases left between them. CDR3 loop: CASSELQGSTNEKLFF. The CDR3 nucleotides read TGTGCCAGCAGTGAGCTACAGGGCAGCACTAATGAAAAACTGTTTTTT.

The chain's CDR3 is CASSLSPLQYEAFF. The CDR3 DNA follows: TGTGCCAGCAGTTTGTCCCCCCTTCAGTACGAAGCTTTCTTT. V gene TRBV28 combines with J gene TRBJ1-1; D unclear. V was clipped by 3 bases and J by 8 bases, with 16 bases between them. This CDR3 contains 14 residues. Germline V gene lookup returns CDR1 MDHEN and CDR2 SYDVKM.

The chain couples TRBV3-1 (or the pseudogene TRBV3-2) to TRBJ1-4; tentatively, D is TRBD1 (5 bases). The CDR3 runs 19 residues. V lost 3 bases to trimming and J lost 1 base, with 21 bases between them. Germline V gene sequence: CDR1 LGHDT, CDR2 YNNKEL (reference sequence). The CDR3 sequence is CASSHPRGYRGGTNEKLFF. The CDR3 DNA reads as TGTGCCAGCAGCCATCCGCGGGGGTACCGGGGAGGAACTAATGAAAAACTGTTTTTT.

The chain uses TRBV18 and TRBJ2-7, with 11 positions matching TRBD2. V lost 2 bases and J lost 6; bases outside the gene matches: 6. CDR3 length: 15 residues. Germline V gene sequence: CDR1 KGHSH, CDR2 LQKENI. As DNA, the CDR3 is TGTGCCAGCTCACCAGGGGCACTAGCGGGAGTCGAGCAGTACTTC. Protein sequence: CASSPGALAGVEQYF.

V usage is TRBV7-2 and J usage is TRBJ1-2; D perhaps matches TRBD1 (6 bases). V gave up 5 bases and J gave up 7 bases, with 20 bases separating them. Germline loops: CDR1 SGHTA, CDR2 FQGNSA. The CDR3 runs to 15 residues. Here the CDR3 DNA reads TGTGCCAGCAGCGCCCAACAGACAGGTGCCATTGGCTACACCTTC. This translates into CASSAQQTGAIGYTF.

The gene calls are TRBV2 and TRBJ1-2; TRBD1 matches 9 bases. This CDR3 comprises 15 residues. The ends lost 8 bases at V and 5 bases at J; junction bases unmatched: 12. Germline CDR1 reads SNHLY; CDR2 reads FYNNEI. The CDR3 DNA is TGTGCCAGCTCCCAACTGAACAGGGGGCAGTATGGCTACACCTTC. Its translation: CASSQLNRGQYGYTF.

The J gene is TRBJ1-2, the V gene TRBV5-1, with 7 positions matching TRBD1. The junction had 2 bases not matched to a gene; V was cut back by 6 bases and J by 3 bases. Per the germline V gene, CDR1 is SGHRS and CDR2 is YFSETQ. The CDR3 sequence is 12 residues long. The CDR3 sequence: CASKGGDYGYTF. The CDR3, as DNA: TGCGCCAGCAAAGGGGGCGACTATGGCTACACCTTC.

This clone came up a few times. The chain is built from TRBV24-1 and TRBJ2-2; maybe TRBD1 (5 bases). The germline V and J ends were trimmed by 4 bases and 1 base, with 9 bases remaining between them. The CDR3 is 15 amino acids. Germline V gene sequence: CDR1 KGHDR, CDR2 SFDVKD. For the CDR3, the DNA is TGTGCCACCAGTGACCCCGGACAGAACACCGGGGAGCTGTTTTTT. It is translated as CATSDPGQNTGELFF.

The rearrangement joins TRBV27 to TRBJ1-2; D unclear. Between the trimmed V and J ends, which lost 0 bases and 3 bases, there was a span of 14 bases. The CDR3 contains 16 residues. CDR1 MNHEY and CDR2 SMNVEV come from the germline V gene (reference sequence). The CDR3 sequence: CASSLSPVTEDYGYTF. The CDR3 nucleotides are TGTGCCAGCAGTTTATCCCCAGTCACCGAAGACTATGGCTACACCTTC.

The chain couples TRBV7-2 to TRBJ2-7; tentative D call: TRBD2 (5 bases). Trimming removed 4 bases at V and 1 base at J, with 11 bases between. Germline CDR1 is SGHTA and CDR2 is FQGNSA. The CDR3 totals 14 residues. CDR3 loop: CASSSYGDSYEQYF. CDR3 coding DNA: TGTGCCAGCAGCTCTTACGGGGATTCCTACGAGCAGTACTTC.

The chain combines TRBV3-1 (or the pseudogene TRBV3-2) with TRBJ2-7; a possible D gene is TRBD1 (5 bases). The germline V gene encodes CDR1 LGHDT and CDR2 YNNKEL (reference sequence). This CDR3 is 15 amino acids long. V lost 5 bases to trimming and J lost 5 bases, with 19 bases between them. The CDR3 protein is CASSNPGPRAHEQYF. CDR3 DNA sequence: TGTGCCAGCAGCAACCCGGGCCCCAGGGCCCACGAGCAGTACTTC.

This chain links TRBV4-1 with TRBJ2-3; no firm D call. Trimming stripped 0 bases from V and 5 bases from J, with 12 bases between. From germline, CDR1 is MGHRA and CDR2 YSYEKL. The CDR3 spans 15 residues. For the CDR3, the DNA is TGCGCCAGCAGCCAAGATGAGAATAGCCGAGATACGCAGTATTTT. This codes for CASSQDENSRDTQYF.

The chain uses TRBV5-6 and TRBJ2-7; weak D call: TRBD2 (6 bases). The V gene lost 3 bases and the J gene lost 1 base, with 8 bases spanning the gap. CDR3 length equals 13 residues. Looked up from germline, CDR1 is SGHDT and CDR2 is YYEEEE. The CDR3 nucleotides are TGTGCCAGCAGCTGGACTACTTCCTACGAGCAGTACTTC. Protein: CASSWTTSYEQYF.